This T cell receptor (beta chain) was recorded in a study of beta chain features in type 1 diabetes. In its sample, this clone was seen a few times. Its antigen is not known. Isolated RNA was reverse transcribed in full, so expressed TCRB transcripts were sequenced. Sequenced naive, central memory and regulatory T cell samples produced an average of around 3.8 million reads. The method was immunoSEQ multiplex PCR; TCRdb's version includes in-frame clones alone and lacks a portion of them. The sample includes some 270,000 clones, under 13% of them seen just once. Study-wide findings and caveats: The naive, central memory and Treg TCRB repertoires of patients appeared to be more similar to one another than those of healthy donors. Type 1 diabetes patients had TCRB CDR3s that were shorter (moderately but significantly so) in all four CD4+ subsets. It was possible that PCR favored shorter templates, equally so in patients and controls.

Sequenced: naive CD4+ T cells from blood. The receptor was isolated from a man aged 25 to 40 with type 1 diabetes.

CDR3: CASINPLRGSGNTIYF. The CDR3 region has the DNA TGTGCCAGCATCAATCCGTTGAGGGGGAGTGGAAACACCATATATTTT. The chain combines TRBV7-9 with TRBJ1-3; possible D gene TRBD1, 6 bases. Deletions cut 7 bases from V and 3 bases from J, with 19 bases between. This CDR3 has 16 amino acids. Germline values: CDR1 SEHNR, CDR2 FQNEAQ (reference sequence).